One and the same sample provided the 9 T cell receptor beta chains below, sequenced in a study of blood T cell repertoires in COVID-19 (TCRdb year 2020). Library preparation employed the immunoSEQ multiplex PCR assay. As stored in TCRdb, this immuneACCESS dataset retains in-frame rearrangements with V and J assigned. A fraction of the clones does not appear; measured against another copy, unresolved V genes explain less than half of the discrepancy, and the remainder lacks a known reason. The sample table holds about 500,000 clones, of which 85% to 90% were seen once. Roughly 8% of the sample is held by the ten biggest clonotypes. The specimen was peripheral blood. The origin of the receptors is a woman between 45 and 60 years old with COVID-19, enrolled during active disease.

The sample holds a few counts of this clone. The chain recombines TRBV6-5 with TRBJ2-7; 9 bases align to TRBD1. Germline V lookup: CDR1 MNHEY, CDR2 SVGAGI. The J segment lost 5 bases and the V segment lost 0 bases, leaving 5 bases of the junction unmatched. The CDR3 extends over 15 amino acids. CDR3 coding DNA: TGTGCCAGCAGTTACTCGAGGGACAGGGAGGACGAGCAGTACTTC. It specifies CASSYSRDREDEQYF.

The chain employs TRBV10-3 and TRBJ1-2, with D unclear. This CDR3 region has 12 residues. Trimming removed 10 bases at V and 2 bases at J, with 11 bases between. Germline V gene lookup returns CDR1 ENHRY and CDR2 SYGVKD. The CDR3 DNA follows: TGTGCCACCCGGCTAGAGAACTATGGCTACACCTTC. Residues: CATRLENYGYTF.

This clone was observed once. The chain employs TRBV13 and TRBJ1-2; 7 nucleotides agree with TRBD1. Germline V gene lookup returns CDR1 PRHDT and CDR2 FYEKMQ (reference sequence). The CDR3 has 15 amino acids. J was trimmed by 5 bases and V by 3 bases; bases with no gene match: 9. CDR3: CASSLGQISLYGYTF. The CDR3, as DNA: TGTGCCAGCAGCTTGGGACAGATTTCATTATATGGCTACACCTTC. Full variable domain (rest looked up from reference TRBV13 and TRBJ1-2): AAGVIQSPRHLIKEKRETATLKCYPIPRHDTVYWYQQGPGQDPQFLISFYEKMQSDKGSIPDRFSAQQFSDYHSELNMSSLELGDSALYFCASSLGQISLYGYTFGSGTRLTVV.

The chain recombines TRBV7-8 with TRBJ2-1; weak D call: TRBD1 (6 bases). Germline V gene data show CDR1 as SGHVS and CDR2 as FQNEAQ. The CDR3 has 13 residues. V was clipped by 5 bases and J by 9 bases, with 14 bases between them. CDR3 sequence: CASSPNRDGEQFF. The CDR3 coding sequence is TGTGCCAGCAGCCCAAACAGGGACGGTGAGCAGTTCTTC.

This clone was counted a single time. The rearrangement joins TRBV13 to TRBJ2-2; D unclear. This CDR3 is 14 amino acids long. Germline V gene data show CDR1 as PRHDT and CDR2 as FYEKMQ (reference sequence). V lost 0 bases, J lost 4 bases, and 6 bases lay in between. CDR3 in DNA: TGTGCCAGCAGCTTAGGTCTCTCCACCGGGGAGCTGTTTTTT. This encodes CASSLGLSTGELFF.

The rearrangement uses TRBV2 and TRBJ1-1, with 7 nucleotides matching TRBD1. This CDR3 comprises 15 residues. Germline V gene lookup returns CDR1 SNHLY and CDR2 FYNNEI. Trimming removed 3 bases from V and 4 bases from J; junction bases left unmatched: 8. CDR3 region: CASSDRGQGGTEAFF. In nucleotides, the CDR3 is TGTGCCAGCAGTGATAGAGGGCAGGGGGGCACTGAAGCTTTCTTT.

This clone was seen a handful of times. The gene calls are TRBV30 and TRBJ1-2; D unresolved. The CDR3 has 14 amino acids. V shed 2 bases and J shed 4 bases, with 14 bases lying between them. CDR1 GTSNPN and CDR2 SVGIG come from the germline V gene (reference sequence). This chain's CDR3 is CAWSPILKLYGYTF. The CDR3 DNA sequence: TGTGCCTGGAGTCCGATACTCAAGCTCTATGGCTACACCTTC.

V gene TRBV7-3 combines with J gene TRBJ2-1, with TRBD2 matching 7 bases. CDR1 is SGHTA and CDR2 is FQGTGA in the germline V gene. With 6 bases clipped from V and 10 bases from J, the junction kept 15 bases outside the gene matches. The CDR3 is 15 amino acids. Here the CDR3 reads CASSSTGGGPSEQFF. In DNA form, the CDR3 reads TGTGCCAGCAGTTCCACCGGCGGGGGACCGTCCGAGCAGTTCTTC.

This clone was observed once. The V and J genes are TRBV10-3 and TRBJ2-7; TRBD2 agrees at 9 bases. The CDR3 totals 14 residues. The V and J ends lost 6 bases and 4 bases, in that order; junction bases with no gene match: 7. Germline loops: CDR1 ENHRY, CDR2 SYGVKD. The CDR3 DNA reads as TGTGCCATCAGGGATAGCGGGGGAGAGTACGAGCAGTACTTC. Its protein is CAIRDSGGEYEQYF.